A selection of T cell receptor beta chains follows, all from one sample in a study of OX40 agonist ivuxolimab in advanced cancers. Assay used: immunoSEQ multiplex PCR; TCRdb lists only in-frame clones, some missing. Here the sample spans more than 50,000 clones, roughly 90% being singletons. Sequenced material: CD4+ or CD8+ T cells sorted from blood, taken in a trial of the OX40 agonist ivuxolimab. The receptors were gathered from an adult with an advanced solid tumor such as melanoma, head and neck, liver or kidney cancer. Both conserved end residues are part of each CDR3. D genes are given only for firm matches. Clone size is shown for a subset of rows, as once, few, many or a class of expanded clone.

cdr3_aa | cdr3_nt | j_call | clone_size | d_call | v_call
CASSLAGGPRGYGYTF | TGTGCCAGCAGCTTGGCCGGAGGGCCGAGGGGCTATGGCTACACCTTC | TRBJ1-2 | - | - | TRBV5-4
CASSGAWEQFF | TGTGCCAGCAGTGGGGCCTGGGAGCAGTTCTTC | TRBJ2-1 | - | - | TRBV6-1
CASTSTEGNVLTF | TGCGCCAGCACCTCTACTGAGGGCAACGTCCTGACTTTC | TRBJ2-6 | - | - | TRBV5-1
CASKTQNTGELFF | TGTGCCAGCAAAACACAGAACACCGGGGAGCTGTTTTTT | TRBJ2-2 | - | - | TRBV6-6
CASSRSTDTQYF | TGTGCCAGCAGCCGTAGCACAGATACGCAGTATTTT | TRBJ2-3 | - | - | TRBV27
CASSSTQGQGLNEQFF | TGTGCCAGCAGCTCCACGCAGGGACAGGGCCTGAATGAGCAGTTCTTC | TRBJ2-1 | - | TRBD1 | TRBV11-1
CAIFGASTDTQYF | TGTGCCATTTTTGGAGCAAGCACAGATACGCAGTATTTT | TRBJ2-3 | - | - | TRBV28
CAIRGQDRPNSPLHF | TGTGCCATCAGGGGCCAGGATAGGCCTAATTCACCCCTCCACTTT | TRBJ1-6 | once | - | TRBV10-3
CASSLAERTGGLRSGNTIYF | TGTGCCAGCAGCTTAGCGGAAAGGACAGGGGGCCTTCGCTCTGGAAACACCATATATTTT | TRBJ1-3 | - | TRBD1 | TRBV7-8
CASSRQGINQPQHF | TGCGCCAGCAGTAGACAGGGGATTAATCAGCCCCAGCATTTT | TRBJ1-5 | - | TRBD1 | TRBV10-1
CATSRDSPSTDTQYF | TGTGCCACCAGCAGAGATTCGCCGAGCACAGATACGCAGTATTTT | TRBJ2-3 | - | - | TRBV15
CASSTSSGTGGYSNQPQHF | TGTGCCAGTAGTACCTCTTCCGGGACAGGCGGATATAGCAATCAGCCCCAGCATTTT | TRBJ1-5 | - | TRBD1 | TRBV19
CASSLGLGLAGAKNNEQFF | TGTGCCAGCAGCTTAGGCCTAGGACTAGCGGGAGCAAAGAACAATGAGCAGTTCTTC | TRBJ2-1 | - | TRBD2 | TRBV9
CASSPEWGNQPQHF | TGTGCCAGCAGCCCGGAGTGGGGCAATCAGCCCCAGCATTTT | TRBJ1-5 | few | - | TRBV9
CASSAGAGNTIYF | TGTGCCAGCAGCGCAGGGGCTGGAAACACCATATATTTT | TRBJ1-3 | - | - | TRBV27
CASSPRGGETQYF | TGTGCCAGCAGTCCCAGGGGGGGGGAGACCCAGTACTTC | TRBJ2-5 | - | - | TRBV27
CASSHRERTSEAFF | TGTGCCAGCAGCCACAGGGAGAGAACGTCTGAAGCTTTCTTT | TRBJ1-1 | - | - | TRBV7-9
CASSTDQEALGKLFF | TGTGCCAGCAGCACGGATCAAGAAGCATTAGGAAAACTGTTTTTT | TRBJ1-4 | - | - | TRBV7-2
CASSFLGAKDTQYF | TGTGCCAGCAGCTTCCTGGGGGCTAAAGATACGCAGTATTTT | TRBJ2-3 | - | - | TRBV11-3
CASSPQGYSNQPQHF | TGTGCCAGCAGCCCACAGGGGTACAGCAATCAGCCCCAGCATTTT | TRBJ1-5 | - | TRBD1 | TRBV7-2
CASSLLGTSVADTQYF | TGTGCCAGCAGCTTACTTGGGACTAGCGTGGCAGATACGCAGTATTTT | TRBJ2-3 | - | TRBD2 | TRBV7-2
CASTTLNEQFF | TGTGCCAGCACCACCCTTAATGAGCAGTTCTTC | TRBJ2-1 | - | - | TRBV28
CASSEQGGENIQYF | TGTGCCAGCAGTGAACAGGGTGGGGAAAACATTCAGTACTTC | TRBJ2-4 | - | - | TRBV6-4
CASSYEGYKGSHEQYF | TGTGCCAGCAGTTACGAGGGTTATAAGGGGTCCCACGAGCAGTACTTC | TRBJ2-7 | - | - | TRBV6-5
CASSLAGGPNEQFF | TGTGCCAGCAGCCTAGCGGGGGGGCCTAATGAGCAGTTCTTC | TRBJ2-1 | once | TRBD2 | TRBV6-1